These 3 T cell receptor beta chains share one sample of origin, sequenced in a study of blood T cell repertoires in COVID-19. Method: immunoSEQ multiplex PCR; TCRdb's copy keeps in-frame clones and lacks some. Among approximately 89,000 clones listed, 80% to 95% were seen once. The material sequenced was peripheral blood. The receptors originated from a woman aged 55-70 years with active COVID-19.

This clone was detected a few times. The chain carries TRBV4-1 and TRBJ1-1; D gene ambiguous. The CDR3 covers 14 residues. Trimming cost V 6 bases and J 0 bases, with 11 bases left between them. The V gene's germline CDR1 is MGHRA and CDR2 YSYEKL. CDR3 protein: CASSPTPMNTEAFF. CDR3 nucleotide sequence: TGCGCCAGCAGTCCTACCCCTATGAACACTGAAGCTTTCTTT.

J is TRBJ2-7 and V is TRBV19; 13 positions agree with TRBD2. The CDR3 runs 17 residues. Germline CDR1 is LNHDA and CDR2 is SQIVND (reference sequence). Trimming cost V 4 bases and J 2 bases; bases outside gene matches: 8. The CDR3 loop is CASSTTGTSGDTYEQYF. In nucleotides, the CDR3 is TGTGCCAGTAGTACAACGGGGACTAGCGGGGATACCTACGAGCAGTACTTC. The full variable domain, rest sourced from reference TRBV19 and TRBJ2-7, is DGGITQSPKYLFRKEGQNVTLSCEQNLNHDAMYWYRQDPGQGLRLIYYSQIVNDFQKGDIAEGYSVSREKKESFPLTVTSAQKNPTAFYLCASSTTGTSGDTYEQYFGPGTRLTVT.

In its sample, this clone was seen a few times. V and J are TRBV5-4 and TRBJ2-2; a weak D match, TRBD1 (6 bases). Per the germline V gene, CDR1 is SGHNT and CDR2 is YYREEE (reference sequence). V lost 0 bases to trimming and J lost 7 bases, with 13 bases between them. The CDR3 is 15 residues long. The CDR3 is CASSLGQESVGELFF. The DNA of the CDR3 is TGTGCCAGCAGCTTGGGACAGGAAAGTGTCGGGGAGCTGTTTTTT.